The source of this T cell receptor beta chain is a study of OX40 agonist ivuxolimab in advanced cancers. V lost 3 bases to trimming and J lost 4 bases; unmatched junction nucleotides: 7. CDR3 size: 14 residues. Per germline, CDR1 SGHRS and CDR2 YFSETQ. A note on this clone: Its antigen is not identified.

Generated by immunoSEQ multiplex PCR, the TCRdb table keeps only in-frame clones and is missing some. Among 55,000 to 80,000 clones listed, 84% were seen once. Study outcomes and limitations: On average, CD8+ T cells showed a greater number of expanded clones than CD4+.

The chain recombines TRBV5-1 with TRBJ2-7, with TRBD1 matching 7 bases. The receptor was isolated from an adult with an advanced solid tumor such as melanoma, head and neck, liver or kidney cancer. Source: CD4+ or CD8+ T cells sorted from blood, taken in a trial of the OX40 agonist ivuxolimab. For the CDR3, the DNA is TGCGCCAGCAGCTCGGGGACAGCCACTTACGAGCAGTACTTC. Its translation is CASSSGTATYEQYF.